These 32 T cell receptor beta chains were sequenced from one sample in a study of T cell changes during pregnancy in multiple sclerosis. Sequencing was performed with immunoSEQ multiplex PCR; in TCRdb, only in-frame clones are kept and a portion is missing. The sample carries roughly 80,000 clones, around 89% recorded once. Sample: peripheral blood, taken before pregnancy. All receptors derive from a female donor with multiple sclerosis, enrolled in a pregnancy study.

CDR3 coding DNA: TGTGCCAGCAGCAACGACAGGGGGCTCGAGACCCAGTACTTC. The encoded protein is CASSNDRGLETQYF. The rearrangement uses TRBV5-4 and TRBJ2-5, with 10 positions matching TRBD1. Germline CDR1 is SGHNT and CDR2 is YYREEE (reference sequence). The CDR3 totals 14 residues. With 4 bases clipped from V and 5 bases from J, the junction kept 5 bases outside the gene matches. The variable domain in full, completed from reference TRBV5-4 and TRBJ2-5, reads ETGVTQSPTHLIKTRGQQVTLRCSSQSGHNTVSWYQQALGQGPQFIFQYYREEENGRGNFPPRFSGLQFPNYSSELNVNALELDDSALYLCASSNDRGLETQYFGPGTRLLVL.

The chain is built from TRBV2 and TRBJ1-6, with a possible D match to TRBD1 (5 bases). Germline V lookup: CDR1 SNHLY, CDR2 FYNNEI. V was clipped by 7 bases and J by 10 bases, with 17 bases between them. CDR3 length: 14 residues. The CDR3 spells CASTLARDGSPLHF. CDR3 nucleotides: TGTGCCAGCACCCTTGCCAGGGATGGCTCACCCCTCCACTTT.

This clone appeared once. The chain has TRBV11-3 and TRBJ2-3; D remains ambiguous. Trimming took 1 base from V and 3 from J, leaving 5 bases between them. This CDR3 comprises 13 residues. Germline V lookup: CDR1 SGHNT, CDR2 YENEEA. The CDR3 protein is CASSLGITDTQYF. CDR3 sequence (DNA): TGTGCCAGCAGCTTAGGTATAACAGATACGCAGTATTTT.

J is TRBJ1-5 and V is TRBV19, with D maybe TRBD1 (6 bases). V was cut by 5 bases and J by 7 bases, with 12 bases left in between. The CDR3 extends over 13 amino acids. The germline gives CDR1 LNHDA, CDR2 SQIVND (reference sequence). This CDR3 is CASSHTGRQPQHF. CDR3 nucleotides: TGTGCCAGTAGTCACACAGGGCGACAGCCCCAGCATTTT.

This sequence joins TRBV5-1 and TRBJ2-5, with 9 nucleotides matching TRBD2. The J call may be incorrect, as the DNA end agrees better with TRBJ2-7. The CDR3 is made up of 15 amino acids. Germline V gives CDR1 SGHRS, CDR2 YFSETQ. In DNA, the CDR3 is TGCGCCAGCAGCGACCAAAGAGCGGGGGGTTACGAGCAGTACTTC. This encodes CASSDQRAGGYEQYF.

The chain combines TRBV28 with TRBJ2-7; 8 bases are a match to TRBD1. V lost 4 bases, J lost 6 bases, and 8 bases stayed unmatched. The CDR3 extends over 14 amino acids. Looked up from germline, CDR1 is MDHEN and CDR2 is SYDVKM. This CDR3 is CASSSRTGSAEQYF. The CDR3 DNA reads TGTGCCAGCAGTTCCCGGACAGGGAGCGCCGAGCAGTACTTC.

This chain connects TRBV5-1 to TRBJ1-2; D might be TRBD1 (6 bases). The CDR3 covers 15 residues. The germline V and J ends were trimmed by 4 bases and 4 bases, with 17 bases remaining between them. In germline, CDR1 is SGHRS, CDR2 YFSETQ. The CDR3 reads CASSPRTAYTYGYTF. In DNA form, the CDR3 reads TGCGCCAGCAGCCCACGGACAGCATACACCTATGGCTACACCTTC. Full variable domain (missing parts from reference TRBV5-1 and TRBJ1-2): KAGVTQTPRYLIKTRGQQVTLSCSPISGHRSVSWYQQTPGQGLQFLFEYFSETQRNKGNFPGRFSGRQFSNSRSEMNVSTLELGDSALYLCASSPRTAYTYGYTFGSGTRLTVV.

The chain combines TRBV28 with TRBJ2-7; 8 bases match TRBD1. The CDR3 runs 13 residues. Germline CDR1 is MDHEN and CDR2 is SYDVKM. Trimming cost V 3 bases and J 5 bases; bases outside gene matches: 3. This chain's CDR3 is CASSFMDRDEQYF. The CDR3 bases are TGTGCCAGCAGTTTCATGGACAGGGACGAGCAGTACTTC.

This chain links TRBV7-9 with TRBJ2-7; TRBD1 is a possible D gene (5 bases). With 6 bases removed from V and 0 bases from J, the gap between germline ends came to 15 bases. This CDR3 is built from 15 residues. The germline V gene has CDR1 SEHNR and CDR2 FQNEAQ (reference sequence). The CDR3 is CASSTPQGSSYEQYF. CDR3 coding DNA: TGTGCCAGCAGTACACCCCAGGGCAGCTCCTACGAGCAGTACTTC.

This clone was observed a single time. The gene calls are TRBV19 and TRBJ2-1; D gene unclear. The CDR3 consists of 13 residues. Trimming removed 3 bases from V and 4 bases from J, with 7 bases in between. CDR1 and CDR2 (germline): LNHDA, SQIVND (reference sequence). The CDR3 coding sequence is TGTGCCAGTAGTATTCTGGCTTACAATGAGCAGTTCTTC. Translation gives CASSILAYNEQFF.

This rearrangement joins TRBV5-1 to TRBJ2-7; D is perhaps TRBD2 (5 bases). This CDR3 contains 16 residues. V shed 0 bases and J shed 2 bases, with 15 bases lying between them. Germline assignment: CDR1 SGHRS and CDR2 YFSETQ. The CDR3 region is CASSLAATRRPYEQYF. The CDR3 DNA reads TGCGCCAGCAGCTTGGCCGCTACGCGGAGGCCCTACGAGCAGTACTTC.

This chain uses TRBV18 with TRBJ1-2; TRBD1 agrees at 7 bases. Trimming at V came to 3 bases and at J to 0 bases, leaving 4 bases not matched to a gene. CDR1 and CDR2 from the germline V gene are KGHSH and LQKENI. CDR3 length: 15 residues. The CDR3 protein is CASSPGTASNYGYTF. The CDR3 region has the DNA TGTGCCAGCTCACCCGGGACAGCTTCTAACTATGGCTACACCTTC.

This rearrangement joins TRBV6-5 to TRBJ2-7; 9 bases align to TRBD1. The CDR3 runs to 14 residues. Trimming at V came to 6 bases and at J to 0 bases, leaving 3 bases not matched to a gene. From germline, CDR1 is MNHEY and CDR2 SVGAGI. CDR3 in amino acids: CASRPTGGSYEQYF. CDR3 coding DNA: TGTGCCAGCAGACCGACAGGGGGCTCCTACGAGCAGTACTTC.

The chain joins TRBV19 to TRBJ2-7; D might be TRBD2 (6 bases). This CDR3 comprises 15 residues. The germline V gene has CDR1 LNHDA and CDR2 SQIVND (reference sequence). V was clipped by 3 bases and J by 2 bases, with 14 bases between them. CDR3 loop: CASSITGDGAYEQYF. In DNA, the CDR3 is TGTGCCAGTAGTATTACGGGGGACGGAGCCTACGAGCAGTACTTC.

The chain couples TRBV2 to TRBJ2-3; D is unclear. The CDR3 covers 11 residues. The V gene's germline CDR1 is SNHLY and CDR2 FYNNEI. Between the trimmed V and J ends, which lost 4 bases and 8 bases, there was a span of 7 bases. CDR3 bases: TGTGCCAGCAGTGGGGCTGGTACGCAGTATTTT. This sequence encodes CASSGAGTQYF.

The chain links TRBV7-6 to TRBJ2-3; D uncertain. The CDR3 is 13 amino acids. From germline, CDR1 is SGHVS and CDR2 FNYEAQ. Trimming left V 5 bases short and J 2 bases short, with 8 bases between. The chain's CDR3 is CASSLLNTDTQYF. DNA for the CDR3: TGTGCCAGCAGCCTATTAAACACAGATACGCAGTATTTT.

The chain carries TRBV7-8 and TRBJ2-7; 8 nucleotides line up with TRBD1. Trimming removed 6 bases from V and 7 bases from J; junction bases left unmatched: 11. CDR1 is SGHVS and CDR2 is FQNEAQ in the germline V gene. The CDR3 consists of 14 residues. CDR3 protein: CASRRRTGGSEQYF. CDR3 bases: TGTGCCAGCAGACGGAGAACAGGGGGTAGTGAGCAGTACTTC.

The rearrangement links TRBV7-9 to TRBJ2-7, with a weak D call TRBD1 (6 bases). Germline CDR1 and CDR2: SEHNR and FQNEAQ (reference sequence). The CDR3 covers 14 residues. Between the trimmed V and J ends, which lost 4 bases and 3 bases, there was a span of 13 bases. The CDR3 spells CASSSAGVFYEQYF. In nucleotides, the CDR3 is TGTGCCAGCAGCTCGGCAGGGGTCTTCTACGAGCAGTACTTC.

The chain is built from TRBV7-3 and TRBJ2-1; D is perhaps TRBD2 (6 bases). The CDR3 contains 15 residues. Germline values: CDR1 SGHTA, CDR2 FQGTGA. Trimming took off 0 bases at V and 6 bases at J, with 12 bases between the two ends. The chain's CDR3 is CASSLTTVGGNEQFF. DNA of the CDR3: TGTGCCAGCAGCTTAACGACAGTGGGGGGCAATGAGCAGTTCTTC.

As to this clone: Mismatch with germline at one junction end may stem from a read error. This sequence joins TRBV7-8 and TRBJ2-7; 10 nucleotides line up with TRBD1. This CDR3 is 15 amino acids long. Per the germline V gene, CDR1 is SGHVS and CDR2 is FQNEAQ. CDR3 loop: CASSWSTGGSHEQYF. The DNA of the CDR3 is TGTGCCAGCAGCTGGTCGACAGGGGGCTCCCACGAGCAGTACTTC.

The chain joins TRBV29-1 to TRBJ2-5; no reliable D call. The CDR3 has 13 amino acids. Germline CDR1 and CDR2: SQVTM and ANQGSEA. V lost 4 bases and J lost 4, with 13 bases in between. CDR3 region: CSVAGGMGETQYF. The CDR3 DNA reads as TGCAGCGTTGCGGGTGGTATGGGAGAGACCCAGTACTTC.

The rearrangement uses TRBV6-6 and TRBJ1-1; 9 positions agree with TRBD1. V was pared by 6 bases and J by 1 base, with 9 bases of the junction left unmatched. The germline V gene has CDR1 MNHNY and CDR2 SVGAGI (reference sequence). The CDR3 is 16 amino acids. The CDR3 here is CASSRWTGAENTEAFF. The CDR3 coding sequence is TGTGCCAGCAGCCGGTGGACAGGGGCTGAGAACACTGAAGCTTTCTTT.

This clone appeared a single time. The rearrangement uses TRBV18 and TRBJ1-1; D is unresolved. Trimming pared 6 bases from V and 2 bases from J, leaving 19 bases between. The CDR3 has 16 residues. Looked up from germline, CDR1 is KGHSH and CDR2 is LQKENI. The CDR3 is CASSLFRGVVNTEAFF. The CDR3 nucleotides read TGTGCCAGCTCTCTTTTTCGCGGGGTAGTAAACACTGAAGCTTTCTTT.

This clone has a handful of counts. The chain couples TRBV6-1 to TRBJ1-1; a weak D match, TRBD1 (6 bases). In germline, CDR1 is MNHNS, CDR2 SASEGT. This CDR3 has 12 residues. Trimming took off 7 bases at V and 8 bases at J, with 14 bases between the two ends. The CDR3 coding sequence is TGTGCCAGCAAAAACCCGGACAGAGAAGCTTTCTTT. As protein: CASKNPDREAFF.

This chain links TRBV19 with TRBJ1-5, with TRBD1 matching over 10 bases. This CDR3 is built from 16 residues. V was pared by 3 bases and J by 5 bases, with 7 bases of the junction left unmatched. Germline CDR1 is LNHDA and CDR2 is SQIVND (reference sequence). The CDR3 DNA reads as TGTGCCAGTAGTATCGCATCTGGGACAGGGGATCAGCCCCAGCATTTT. Translation gives CASSIASGTGDQPQHF. The full variable domain, with the rest looked up from reference TRBV19 and TRBJ1-5, is DGGITQSPKYLFRKEGQNVTLSCEQNLNHDAMYWYRQDPGQGLRLIYYSQIVNDFQKGDIAEGYSVSREKKESFPLTVTSAQKNPTAFYLCASSIASGTGDQPQHFGDGTRLSIL.

The J gene is TRBJ1-1, the V gene TRBV6-1; D is undetermined. The V end lost 5 bases, the J end lost 3 bases, and 10 bases lay between the germline ends. The CDR3 runs 13 residues. Germline CDR1 MNHNS, CDR2 SASEGT. The CDR3, as DNA: TGTGCCAGCAGTACCGAACAGCACACTGAAGCTTTCTTT. This gives the protein CASSTEQHTEAFF.

This chain connects TRBV27 to TRBJ1-2; TRBD1 matches at 7 bases. The CDR3 has 14 residues. Germline trimming cut 3 bases from V and 7 bases from J; bases unmatched to any gene: 8. Germline V gene lookup returns CDR1 MNHEY and CDR2 SMNVEV (reference sequence). CDR3 residues: CASSFSTGLGGYTF. The CDR3 bases are TGTGCCAGCAGTTTCTCGACAGGGCTCGGTGGCTACACCTTC.

CDR3 bases: TGCAGCGTTGGGCGGGGGGGCCCCAACGAGCAGTACTTC. Amino acid sequence: CSVGRGGPNEQYF. This rearrangement joins TRBV29-1 to TRBJ2-7; 9 bases fit TRBD2. Germline assignment: CDR1 SQVTM and CDR2 ANQGSEA. V shed 4 bases, J shed 5 bases, and the junction held 6 bases outside the gene matches. The length of the CDR3 is 13 residues.

This rearrangement joins TRBV11-1 to TRBJ2-1, with a tentative D call TRBD2 (5 bases). Per the germline V gene, CDR1 is SGHAT and CDR2 is FQDESV (reference sequence). The CDR3 is made up of 13 amino acids. V was pared by 3 bases and J by 5 bases, with 8 bases between. The CDR3: CASSFRTHNEQFF. Here the CDR3 DNA reads TGTGCCAGCAGCTTCCGGACTCACAATGAGCAGTTCTTC.

The J gene is TRBJ1-2, the V gene TRBV5-1; 8 nucleotides line up with TRBD1. V lost 4 bases to trimming and J lost 4 bases; unmatched junction nucleotides: 9. CDR1 is SGHRS and CDR2 is YFSETQ in the germline V gene. This CDR3 contains 15 residues. The CDR3 nucleotides read TGCGCCAGCAGCCTGACAGGGGTGGTTCCCTATGGCTACACCTTC. Residues: CASSLTGVVPYGYTF.

The V call is TRBV6-6, the J call TRBJ2-2; TRBD1 agrees at 10 bases. With 0 bases clipped from V and 5 bases from J, the junction kept 3 bases outside the gene matches. Per the germline V gene, CDR1 is MNHNY and CDR2 is SVGAGI (reference sequence). This CDR3 is built from 16 residues. The DNA of the CDR3 is TGTGCCAGCAGTTACTCGACAGGGGGCCGTACCGGGGAGCTGTTTTTT. It encodes CASSYSTGGRTGELFF.

V is TRBV5-6 and J is TRBJ1-1; 7 positions match TRBD1. V lost 4 bases to trimming and J lost 1 base; unmatched junction nucleotides: 4. The CDR3 is made up of 14 amino acids. Germline loops: CDR1 SGHDT, CDR2 YYEEEE. CDR3 residues: CASSNGQANTEAFF. The CDR3 DNA sequence: TGTGCCAGCAGCAATGGACAGGCGAACACTGAAGCTTTCTTT.